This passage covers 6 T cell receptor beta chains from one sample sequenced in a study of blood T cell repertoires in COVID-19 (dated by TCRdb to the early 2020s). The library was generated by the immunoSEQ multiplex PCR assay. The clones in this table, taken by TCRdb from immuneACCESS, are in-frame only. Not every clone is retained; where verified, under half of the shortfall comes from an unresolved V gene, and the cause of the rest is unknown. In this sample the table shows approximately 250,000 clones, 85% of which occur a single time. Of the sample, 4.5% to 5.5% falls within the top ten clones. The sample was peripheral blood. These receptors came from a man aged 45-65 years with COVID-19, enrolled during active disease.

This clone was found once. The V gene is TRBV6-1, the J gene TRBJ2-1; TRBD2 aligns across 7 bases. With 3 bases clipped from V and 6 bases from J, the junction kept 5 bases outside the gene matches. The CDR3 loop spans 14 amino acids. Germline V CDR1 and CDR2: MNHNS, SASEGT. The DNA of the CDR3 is TGTGCCAGCAGTGATTGGGGCGGGGGCAATGAGCAGTTCTTC. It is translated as CASSDWGGGNEQFF.

In DNA form, the CDR3 reads TGTGCCAGCAGCTCGACAGGGACCGGGTACGAGCAGTACTTC. Translated: CASSSTGTGYEQYF. The chain couples TRBV7-6 to TRBJ2-7, with 7 bases that match TRBD1. V was pared by 4 bases and J by 4 bases, with 7 bases of the junction left unmatched. Germline V gene lookup returns CDR1 SGHVS and CDR2 FNYEAQ. The CDR3 consists of 14 residues. Drawing the rest from reference TRBV7-6 and TRBJ2-7, the complete variable domain is GAGVSQSPRYKVTKRGQDVALRCDPISGHVSLYWYRQALGQGPEFLTYFNYEAQQDKSGLPNDRFSAERPEGSISTLTIQRTEQRDSAMYRCASSSTGTGYEQYFGPGTRLTVT.

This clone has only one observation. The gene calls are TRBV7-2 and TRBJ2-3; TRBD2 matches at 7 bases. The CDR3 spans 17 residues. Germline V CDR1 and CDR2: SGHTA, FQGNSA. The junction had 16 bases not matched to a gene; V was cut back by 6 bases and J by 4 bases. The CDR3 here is CASRSSPKRGAADTQYF. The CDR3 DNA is TGTGCCAGCAGGTCTTCCCCTAAGCGGGGAGCCGCAGATACGCAGTATTTT.

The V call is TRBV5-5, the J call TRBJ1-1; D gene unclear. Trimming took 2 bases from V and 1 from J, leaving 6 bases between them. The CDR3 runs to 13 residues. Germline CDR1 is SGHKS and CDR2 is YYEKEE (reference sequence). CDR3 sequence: CASSFLENTEAFF. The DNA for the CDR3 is TGTGCCAGCAGCTTCCTAGAGAACACTGAAGCTTTCTTT.

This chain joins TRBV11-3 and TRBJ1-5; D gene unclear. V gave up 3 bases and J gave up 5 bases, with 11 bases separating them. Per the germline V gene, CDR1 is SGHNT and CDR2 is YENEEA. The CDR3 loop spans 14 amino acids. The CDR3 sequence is CASSFYESDQPQHF. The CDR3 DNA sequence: TGTGCCAGCAGCTTTTACGAATCAGATCAGCCCCAGCATTTT.

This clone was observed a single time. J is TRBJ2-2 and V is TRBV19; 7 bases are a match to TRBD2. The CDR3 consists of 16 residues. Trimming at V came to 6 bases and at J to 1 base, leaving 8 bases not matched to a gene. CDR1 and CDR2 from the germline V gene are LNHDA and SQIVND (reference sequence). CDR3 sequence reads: CASSTRPGGNTGELFF. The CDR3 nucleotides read TGTGCCAGTAGCACCCGGCCGGGGGGGAACACCGGGGAGCTGTTTTTT. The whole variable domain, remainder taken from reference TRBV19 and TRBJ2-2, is DGGITQSPKYLFRKEGQNVTLSCEQNLNHDAMYWYRQDPGQGLRLIYYSQIVNDFQKGDIAEGYSVSREKKESFPLTVTSAQKNPTAFYLCASSTRPGGNTGELFFGEGSRLTVL.